One and the same sample provided the 2 T cell receptor beta chains below, sequenced in a study of T cells of healthy individuals. TCRdb recomputed calls from the 5' RACE reads with MiXCR, one row per CDR3 protein. Among 90,000 to 100,000 distinct CDR3 sequences listed, roughly a sixth were seen once. The receptors were gathered from a human donor in good health.

This clonotype was recorded once. The chain employs TRBV5-1 and TRBJ2-3; the match to TRBD2 covers 12 bases. The germline V gene has CDR1 SGHRS and CDR2 YFSETQ. The CDR3 totals 18 residues. V was pared by 3 bases and J by 3 bases, with 11 bases of the junction left unmatched. The CDR3 region has the DNA TGCGCCAGCAGCTCGCCAAAGCTAGCGGGAGGGAAGACAGATACGCAGTATTTT. This codes for CASSSPKLAGGKTDTQYF.

This clonotype occurred a few times. J is TRBJ2-2 and V is TRBV27; 10 nucleotides align to TRBD2. Germline V gives CDR1 MNHEY, CDR2 SMNVEV (reference sequence). V shed 6 bases and J 6 bases; nucleotides not matched to a gene: 4. This CDR3 comprises 14 residues. CDR3 bases: TGTGCCAGCAGCCGGACTAGCGGTTCCGGGGAGCTGTTTTTT. Protein: CASSRTSGSGELFF.